This TCR beta chain stems from a study of T cell responses to AZD1222 COVID-19 vaccine. Germline V CDR1 and CDR2: PRHDT, FYEKMQ (reference sequence). This CDR3 contains 18 residues. V dropped 5 bases and J dropped 6; count of bases not matched to a gene: 17. Sequencing used immunoSEQ multiplex PCR; TCRdb keeps in-frame clones, though not all of them. The sample holds around 150,000 clones, approximately 88% seen once. The rearrangement links TRBV13 to TRBJ2-7; TRBD2 matches at 12 bases. This material consisted of peripheral blood, taken on day 0 of MenACWY control vaccination. The clonotype originates from an adult in good health. The CDR3 reads CASSLLTGRTSGNVEQYF. CDR3 DNA: TGTGCCAGCAGCCTCCTGACAGGGCGGACTAGCGGGAACGTCGAGCAGTACTTC.